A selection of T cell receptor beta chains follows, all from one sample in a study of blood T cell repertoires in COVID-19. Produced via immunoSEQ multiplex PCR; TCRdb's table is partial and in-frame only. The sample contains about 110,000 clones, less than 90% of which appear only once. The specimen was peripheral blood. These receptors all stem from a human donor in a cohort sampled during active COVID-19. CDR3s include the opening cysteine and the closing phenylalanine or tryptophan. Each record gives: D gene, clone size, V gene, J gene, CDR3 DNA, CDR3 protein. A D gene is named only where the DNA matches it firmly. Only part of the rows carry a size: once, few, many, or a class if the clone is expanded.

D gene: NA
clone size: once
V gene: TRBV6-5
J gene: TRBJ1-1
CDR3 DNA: TGTGCCAGCAGATCCTACGGGGGCACTGAAGCTTTCTTT
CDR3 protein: CASRSYGGTEAFF

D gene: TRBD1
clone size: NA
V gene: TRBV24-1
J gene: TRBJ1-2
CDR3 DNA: TGTGCCACCAGTGAAGACCCGGGACAGGGGGCCGGGGGCTACACCTTC
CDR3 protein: CATSEDPGQGAGGYTF

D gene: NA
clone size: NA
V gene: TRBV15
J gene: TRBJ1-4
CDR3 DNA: TGTGCCACCAGCAGAGAACAGGGCGTGGAAAAACTGTTTTTT
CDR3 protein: CATSREQGVEKLFF

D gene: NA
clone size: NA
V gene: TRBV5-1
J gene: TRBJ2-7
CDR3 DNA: TGCGCCAGCAGCCAAAACAGCTACGAGCAGTACTTC
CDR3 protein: CASSQNSYEQYF

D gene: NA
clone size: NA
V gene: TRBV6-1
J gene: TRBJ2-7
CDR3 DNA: TGTGCCAGCAGTGAGGGGGACTTGGGGTCCTACGAGCAGTACTTC
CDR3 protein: CASSEGDLGSYEQYF

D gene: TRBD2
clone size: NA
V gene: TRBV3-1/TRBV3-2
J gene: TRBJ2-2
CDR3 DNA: TGTGCCAGCAGCCAGACTAGCGGGCGGGCCGGGGAGCTGTTTTTT
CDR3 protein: CASSQTSGRAGELFF

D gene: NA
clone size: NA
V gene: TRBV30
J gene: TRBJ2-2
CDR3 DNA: TGTGCCTGGAGTGTTCGGGACACCGGGGAGCTGTTTTTT
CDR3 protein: CAWSVRDTGELFF

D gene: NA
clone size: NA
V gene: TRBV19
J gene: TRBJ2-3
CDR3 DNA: TGTGCCAGTAGTATACGGGGCACAGATACGCAGTATTTT
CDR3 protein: CASSIRGTDTQYF

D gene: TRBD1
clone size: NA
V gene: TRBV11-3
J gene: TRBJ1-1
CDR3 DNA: TGTGCCAGCAGCTTAGGGACAGGTCCCACTGAAGCTTTCTTT
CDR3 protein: CASSLGTGPTEAFF

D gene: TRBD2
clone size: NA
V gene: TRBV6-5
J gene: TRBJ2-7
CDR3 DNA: TGTGCCAGCAAAAGACTTGTAGCGGGGGACTACGAGCAGTACTTC
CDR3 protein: CASKRLVAGDYEQYF

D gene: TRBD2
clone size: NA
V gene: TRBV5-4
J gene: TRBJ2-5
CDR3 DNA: TGTGCCAGCAGCTTGAAGACCAGCGGGAGGGCCGGAGAGACCCAGTACTTC
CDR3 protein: CASSLKTSGRAGETQYF

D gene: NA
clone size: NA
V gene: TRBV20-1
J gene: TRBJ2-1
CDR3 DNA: TGCAGTGCTAGAGAGTACGGGGAGCAGTTCTTC
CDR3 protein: CSAREYGEQFF

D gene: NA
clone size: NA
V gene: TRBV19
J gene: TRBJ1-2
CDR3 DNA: TGTGCCAGTAGTTCGAGACGAGGGAATGAGGGCTATGGCTACACCTTC
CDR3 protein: CASSSRRGNEGYGYTF

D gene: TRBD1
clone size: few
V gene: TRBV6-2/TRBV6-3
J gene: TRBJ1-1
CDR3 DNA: TGTGCCAGCAGTAGGACAGGGGGTCGTACTGAAGCTTTCTTT
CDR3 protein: CASSRTGGRTEAFF

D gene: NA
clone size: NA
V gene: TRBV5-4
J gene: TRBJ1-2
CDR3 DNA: TGTGCCAGCAGCGCGCCAGGGGAGAAGGGTGGCTACACCTTC
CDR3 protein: CASSAPGEKGGYTF

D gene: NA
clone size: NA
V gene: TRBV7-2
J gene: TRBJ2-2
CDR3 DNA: TGTGCCAGCAGCTTATTGCAGGGTAGCACCGGGGAGCTGTTTTTT
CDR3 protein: CASSLLQGSTGELFF

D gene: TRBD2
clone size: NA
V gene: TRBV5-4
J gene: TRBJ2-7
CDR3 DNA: TGTGCCAGCAGCTTGACTAGCGGGCCCTACGAGCAGTACTTC
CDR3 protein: CASSLTSGPYEQYF

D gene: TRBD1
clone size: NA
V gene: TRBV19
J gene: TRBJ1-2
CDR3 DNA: TGTGCCAGTAGTTCCCGGACAGGGCCGGCCTATGGCTACACCTTC
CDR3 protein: CASSSRTGPAYGYTF

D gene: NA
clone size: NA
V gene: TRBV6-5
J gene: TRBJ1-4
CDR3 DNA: TGTGCCAGCTCGGCAGGGAATGAAAAACTGTTTTTT
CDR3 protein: CASSAGNEKLFF

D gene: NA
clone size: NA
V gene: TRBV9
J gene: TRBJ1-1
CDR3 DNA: TGTGCCAGCAGCGGTGGGGCCATCACGAACACTGAAGCTTTCTTT
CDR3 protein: CASSGGAITNTEAFF

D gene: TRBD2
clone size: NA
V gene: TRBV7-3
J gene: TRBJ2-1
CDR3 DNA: TGTGCCAGCAGCAAAACTAGCGGGAGGGAAATGAATGAGCAGTTCTTC
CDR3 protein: CASSKTSGREMNEQFF

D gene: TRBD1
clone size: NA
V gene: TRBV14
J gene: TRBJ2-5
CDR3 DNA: TGTGCCAGCAGCACCTGGACAGGGGCATGGGAGACCCAGTACTTC
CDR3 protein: CASSTWTGAWETQYF

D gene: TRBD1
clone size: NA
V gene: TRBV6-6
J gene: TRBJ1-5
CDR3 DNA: TGTGCCAGCAGTTACGGGACAGGGGGGATCCAGCCCCAGCATTTT
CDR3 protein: CASSYGTGGIQPQHF

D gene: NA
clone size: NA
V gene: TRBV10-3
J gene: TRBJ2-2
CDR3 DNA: TGTGCCATCAGTGGTTACCAGGGGGGCACCGGGGAGCTGTTTTTT
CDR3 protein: CAISGYQGGTGELFF

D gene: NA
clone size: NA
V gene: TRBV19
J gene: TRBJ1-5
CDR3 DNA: TGTGCCAGTAGTGCGTCGCAGGGCAATCAGCCCCAGCATTTT
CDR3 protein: CASSASQGNQPQHF

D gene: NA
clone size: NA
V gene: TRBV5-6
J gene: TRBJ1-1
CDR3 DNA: TGTGCCAGCAGCTTCATTAAAGGCAGGGGCACTGAAGCTTTCTTT
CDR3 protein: CASSFIKGRGTEAFF

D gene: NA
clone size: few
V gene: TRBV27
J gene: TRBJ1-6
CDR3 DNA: TGTGCCAGCAGTTCGGGACATTTTAATTCACCCCTCCACTTT
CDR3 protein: CASSSGHFNSPLHF

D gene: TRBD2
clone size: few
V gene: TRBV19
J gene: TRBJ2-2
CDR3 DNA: TGTGCCAGTAGTATAGATCGGACTAGCGGGGCCGGGGAGCTGTTTTTT
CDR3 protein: CASSIDRTSGAGELFF

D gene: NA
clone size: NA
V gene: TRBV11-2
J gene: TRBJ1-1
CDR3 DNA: TGTGCCAGCAGCTTAGGGGAGGGGATGAACACTGAAGCTTTCTTT
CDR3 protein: CASSLGEGMNTEAFF

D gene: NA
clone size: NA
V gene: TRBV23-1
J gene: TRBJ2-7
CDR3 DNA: TGCGCCAGCAGTCAGGGTGACGGGTTCTCCTACGAGCAGTACTTC
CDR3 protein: CASSQGDGFSYEQYF

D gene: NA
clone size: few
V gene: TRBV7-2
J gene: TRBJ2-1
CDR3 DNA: TGTGCCAGCAGCGCCCGGACTGGTTGGGATGAGCAGTTCTTC
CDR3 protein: CASSARTGWDEQFF

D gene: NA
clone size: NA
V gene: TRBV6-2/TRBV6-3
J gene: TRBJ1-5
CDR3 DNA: TGTGCCAGCAGCCCCGGGACATCGATGCCCCAGCATTTT
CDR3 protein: CASSPGTSMPQHF

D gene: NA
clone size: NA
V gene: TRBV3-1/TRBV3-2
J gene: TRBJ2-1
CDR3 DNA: TGTGCCAGCAGGGGCGGGGTAACCTACAATGAGCAGTTCTTC
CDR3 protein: CASRGGVTYNEQFF

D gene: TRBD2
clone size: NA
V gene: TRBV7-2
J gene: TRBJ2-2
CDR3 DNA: TGTGCCAGCAGCTTATCGAGGACTAGCCCCGGGGAGCTGTTTTTT
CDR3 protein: CASSLSRTSPGELFF

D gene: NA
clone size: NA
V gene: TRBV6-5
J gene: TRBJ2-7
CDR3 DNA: TGTGCCAGCATTTCTTGGCTGAACTACGAGCAGTACTTC
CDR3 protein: CASISWLNYEQYF